This T cell receptor (beta chain) was obtained from a study of blood T cells in healthy people across ages. Findings and limits, study-wide: As age increased, TCR beta diversity per million T cells fell in a roughly linear fashion. Long-lived donors carried more naive CD4+ cells and greater diversity than aged donors. The study found TCR beta diversity correlated strongly with naive T cell percentage.

The use of a sample-barcoded 5' primer and a J-beta primer mix characterized a second PCR of roughly 6 to 11 cycles. Each CDR3 protein is one row after TCRdb ran MiXCR on the 5' RACE reads. The sample shows approximately 810,000 distinct CDR3 sequences, 29% of them seen only once. The amount of total RNA extracted per sample was at least 5.5 micrograms. This clonotype turned up a few times. Its target is not known. The CDR3 sequence is 14 residues long. Trimming stripped 0 bases from V and 7 bases from J, with 9 bases between. Germline V lookup: CDR1 LGHDT, CDR2 YNNKEL (reference sequence). The receptor was isolated from a woman over 75 in good health. Material: blood. The rearrangement links TRBV3-1 to TRBJ1-4; D uncertain. CDR3 bases: TGTGCCAGCAGCCAAGATATATTCGCTGAAAAACTGTTTTTT. It encodes CASSQDIFAEKLFF.